The following is a T cell receptor (beta chain) sequence with its context. Its antigen is still unknown. This entry is derived from a study of quantifying T cell responses using KT2 cells. The overall study: RNA was reverse transcribed with TCR alpha and beta constant-region primers. The second PCR ran as a qPCR until a predetermined fluorescence threshold was reached. Estimated efficiency of the T4 ligation step was above 8.5% under optimum conditions. Whole-study results and caveats: KT2 sequence counts showed saturation when very many KT2 cells were spiked in.

Known numbers of the T cell clone KT2 were added to PBMC. V gave up 5 bases and J gave up 6 bases; unmatched junction bases: 10. In germline, CDR1 is SGHAT, CDR2 FQNNGV. This CDR3 is built from 16 residues. An oligo carrying a UMI was ligated to the cDNA 3' end. An equimolar mix of RC1.1 and RC1.2 primed the beta chain across TRBC1 and TRBC2. TCRdb re-analysed the UMI-ligation and nested PCR reads in MiXCR, keeping a single row per CDR3 protein. This sample has about 53,000 distinct CDR3 sequences, with 9% to 15% found just once. This TCR was recovered from a human donor. The genes are TRBV11-2 and TRBJ2-2; 9 bases fit TRBD1. The sample consisted of PBMCs spiked with cells of the T cell clone KT2. The CDR3 DNA sequence: TGTGCCAGCAGCCGAACCGGGACAGGGACCGCCGGGGAGCTGTTTTTT. Translated: CASSRTGTGTAGELFF. The full variable domain, rest sourced from reference TRBV11-2 and TRBJ2-2, is EAGVAQSPRYKIIEKRQSVAFWCNPISGHATLYWYQQILGQGPKLLIQFQNNGVVDDSQLPKDRFSAERLKGVDSTLKIQPAKLEDSAVYLCASSRTGTGTAGELFFGEGSRLTVL.